This paragraph covers one TCR beta chain sequence. Antigen specificity is unknown. CDR1 ENHRY and CDR2 SYGVKD come from the germline V gene. Trimming removed 0 bases from V and 4 bases from J, with 6 bases in between. The CDR3 consists of 13 residues. Having ophthalmopathy, the donors showed moderate-to-severe activity, CAS ≥3 and NOSPECS ≥4, with disease lasting under 3 months. The PBMC fraction was derived from around 10 ml of fresh peripheral blood. The data stem from a study of Graves' ophthalmopathy and Graves' hyperthyroidism. Researchers took RNA transcripts and amplified TCR beta CDR3 regions from them. HTBI primers were used in a first-round RT-PCR, which preceded a second-round multiplex PCR. TCRdb reanalysed the multiplex PCR reads using MiXCR and keeps one entry per CDR3 protein. The table records 740,000 or so distinct CDR3 sequences, 35% to 50% of them present only once. Findings of the study overall: Most clonotypes expanded in thyroid above 0.001 frequency were present in blood too.

The TCR was taken from an adult man with Graves' ophthalmopathy. The genes are TRBV10-3 and TRBJ1-2; no clear D gene. The specimen was peripheral blood. CDR3 coding DNA: TGTGCCATCAGTGAGTCGGACCTCTATGGCTACACCTTC. Amino acid sequence: CAISESDLYGYTF.